This T cell receptor beta chain appears in the sequencing data of a study of blood T cell repertoires in COVID-19. The CDR3 contains 15 residues. From germline, CDR1 is SEHNR and CDR2 FQNEAQ (reference sequence). V gave up 6 bases and J gave up 3 bases; unmatched junction bases: 9. Sequencing used immunoSEQ multiplex PCR; TCRdb keeps in-frame clones, though not all of them. The sample records a few hundred thousand clones, approximately 80% being singletons. The origin of this receptor is a man in his forties or fifties who had been exposed to COVID-19. The chain has TRBV7-9 and TRBJ2-3; 7 positions agree with TRBD2. Material: PBMCs or T cells enriched from blood (not recorded which). In DNA, the CDR3 is TGTGCCAGCAGGTCCCCTGGGCGGGAGACAGATACGCAGTATTTT. This sequence encodes CASRSPGRETDTQYF.